These T cell receptor beta chains were read from a single sample in a study of blood T cells in healthy people across ages. TCRdb itself ran the 5' RACE reads through MiXCR, one entry per CDR3 protein. The data show hundreds of thousands of distinct CDR3 sequences, with 32% seen just once and about 16% held by the top ten. The sequencing input was blood. These receptors all come from a woman aged 80 or over in good health. Each CDR3 is given with its conserved first and last residue. The D gene is left open where the match is weak. Some rows mark clone size as missing; the rest say once, few, many or name a class of expanded clone.

J gene | clone size | D gene | V gene | CDR3 DNA | CDR3 protein
TRBJ2-2 | . | TRBD2 | TRBV7-9 | TGTGCCAGCAGCCCCTCCCAACTAGCGGGGGACGCCGGGGAGCTGTTTTTT | CASSPSQLAGDAGELFF
TRBJ2-2 | . | TRBD1 | TRBV5-1 | TGCGCCAGCAGCTTCCGGACAGGATACACCGGGGAGCTGTTTTTT | CASSFRTGYTGELFF
TRBJ2-2 | few | TRBD2 | TRBV3-1 | TGTGCCAGCAGCCAACCGGGACTAGCGACCTCCTCGAACACCGGGGAGCTGTTTTTT | CASSQPGLATSSNTGELFF
TRBJ1-5 | few | . | TRBV3-1 | TGTGCCAGCAGCCAAGATATGAGGCAGCCCCAGCATTTT | CASSQDMRQPQHF
TRBJ1-6 | . | . | TRBV6-6 | TGTGCCAGCAGTTACGAAAGCTACTTCTCACCCCTCCACTTT | CASSYESYFSPLHF
TRBJ1-6 | few | . | TRBV5-1 | TGCGCCAGCAGCCGTTATCCAGGGGATGAGGGCTATAATTCACCCCTCCACTTT | CASSRYPGDEGYNSPLHF
TRBJ1-1 | . | . | TRBV20-1 | TGCAGTGCTAGAGAATGGGCACAAGCTGAAGCTTTCTTT | CSAREWAQAEAFF
TRBJ2-7 | . | . | TRBV24-1 | TGTGCCACCAGTGAAACTGACAGACCCTCCTACGAGCAGTACTTC | CATSETDRPSYEQYF
TRBJ2-3 | . | TRBD1 | TRBV29-1 | TGCAGCGTAGAACCGGGACAGGGGGCGCATAGAGATACGCAGTATTTT | CSVEPGQGAHRDTQYF
TRBJ2-3 | once | TRBD2 | TRBV7-2 | TGTGCCAGCAGCTTGGATAAGCGGGGGGGCTCAGATACGCAGTATTTT | CASSLDKRGGSDTQYF